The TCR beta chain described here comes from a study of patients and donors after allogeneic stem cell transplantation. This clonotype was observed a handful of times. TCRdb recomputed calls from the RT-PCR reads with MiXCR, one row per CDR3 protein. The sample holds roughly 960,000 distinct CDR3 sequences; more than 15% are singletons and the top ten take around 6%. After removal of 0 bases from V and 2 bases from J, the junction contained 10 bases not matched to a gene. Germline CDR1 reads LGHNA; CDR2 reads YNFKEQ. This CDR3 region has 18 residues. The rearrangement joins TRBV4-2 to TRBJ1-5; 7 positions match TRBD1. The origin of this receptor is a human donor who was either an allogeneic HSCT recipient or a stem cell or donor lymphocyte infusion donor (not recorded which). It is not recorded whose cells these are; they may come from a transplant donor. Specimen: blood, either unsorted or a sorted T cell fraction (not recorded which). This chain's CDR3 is CASSQDPWTGIRNQPQHF. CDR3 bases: TGTGCCAGCAGCCAAGATCCCTGGACAGGTATCCGCAATCAGCCCCAGCATTTT.